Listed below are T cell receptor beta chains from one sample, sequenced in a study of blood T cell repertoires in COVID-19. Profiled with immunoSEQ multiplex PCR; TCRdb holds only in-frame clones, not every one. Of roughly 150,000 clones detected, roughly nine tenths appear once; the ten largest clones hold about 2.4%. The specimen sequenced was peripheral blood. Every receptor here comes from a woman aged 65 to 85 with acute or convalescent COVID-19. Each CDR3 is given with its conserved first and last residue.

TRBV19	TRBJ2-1	CASSADRGLRGEQFF
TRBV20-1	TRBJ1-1	CSAREYSEAFF
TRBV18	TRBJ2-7	CASSPPVNRAPYEQYF
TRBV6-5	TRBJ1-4	CASRRGHNEKLFF
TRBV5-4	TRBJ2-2	CASSLASNTGELFF
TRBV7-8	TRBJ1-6	CASSHRDRFNSPLHF
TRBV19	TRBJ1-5	CASSIGTGSQPQHF
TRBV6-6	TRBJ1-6	CASSFTEYNSPLHF
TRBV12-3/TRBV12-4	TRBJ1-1	CASSLGTNTEAFF
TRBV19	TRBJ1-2	CASSIGWAGFDYGYTF
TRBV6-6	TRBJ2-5	CASSQKPLPTGDTKKETQYF
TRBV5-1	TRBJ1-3	CASRRDTGGNTIYF
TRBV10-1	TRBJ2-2	CASSENPDTGELFF
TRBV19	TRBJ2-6	CASSLDRGTSLGANVLTF
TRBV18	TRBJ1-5	CASSPNRVSNQPQHF
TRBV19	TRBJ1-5	CASSMSGQGGNQPQHF
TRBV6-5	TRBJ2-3	CASNPGHSGADTQYF
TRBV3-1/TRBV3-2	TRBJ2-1	CASSQGTSGGFNEQFF
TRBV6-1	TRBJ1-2	CASSEKAGGDGYTF
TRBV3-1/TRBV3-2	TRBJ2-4	CASSQEPPRRGSSGKNIQYF
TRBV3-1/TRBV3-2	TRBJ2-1	CAVGRTSSYNEQFF
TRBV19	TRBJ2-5	CASSIGRGGQETQYF